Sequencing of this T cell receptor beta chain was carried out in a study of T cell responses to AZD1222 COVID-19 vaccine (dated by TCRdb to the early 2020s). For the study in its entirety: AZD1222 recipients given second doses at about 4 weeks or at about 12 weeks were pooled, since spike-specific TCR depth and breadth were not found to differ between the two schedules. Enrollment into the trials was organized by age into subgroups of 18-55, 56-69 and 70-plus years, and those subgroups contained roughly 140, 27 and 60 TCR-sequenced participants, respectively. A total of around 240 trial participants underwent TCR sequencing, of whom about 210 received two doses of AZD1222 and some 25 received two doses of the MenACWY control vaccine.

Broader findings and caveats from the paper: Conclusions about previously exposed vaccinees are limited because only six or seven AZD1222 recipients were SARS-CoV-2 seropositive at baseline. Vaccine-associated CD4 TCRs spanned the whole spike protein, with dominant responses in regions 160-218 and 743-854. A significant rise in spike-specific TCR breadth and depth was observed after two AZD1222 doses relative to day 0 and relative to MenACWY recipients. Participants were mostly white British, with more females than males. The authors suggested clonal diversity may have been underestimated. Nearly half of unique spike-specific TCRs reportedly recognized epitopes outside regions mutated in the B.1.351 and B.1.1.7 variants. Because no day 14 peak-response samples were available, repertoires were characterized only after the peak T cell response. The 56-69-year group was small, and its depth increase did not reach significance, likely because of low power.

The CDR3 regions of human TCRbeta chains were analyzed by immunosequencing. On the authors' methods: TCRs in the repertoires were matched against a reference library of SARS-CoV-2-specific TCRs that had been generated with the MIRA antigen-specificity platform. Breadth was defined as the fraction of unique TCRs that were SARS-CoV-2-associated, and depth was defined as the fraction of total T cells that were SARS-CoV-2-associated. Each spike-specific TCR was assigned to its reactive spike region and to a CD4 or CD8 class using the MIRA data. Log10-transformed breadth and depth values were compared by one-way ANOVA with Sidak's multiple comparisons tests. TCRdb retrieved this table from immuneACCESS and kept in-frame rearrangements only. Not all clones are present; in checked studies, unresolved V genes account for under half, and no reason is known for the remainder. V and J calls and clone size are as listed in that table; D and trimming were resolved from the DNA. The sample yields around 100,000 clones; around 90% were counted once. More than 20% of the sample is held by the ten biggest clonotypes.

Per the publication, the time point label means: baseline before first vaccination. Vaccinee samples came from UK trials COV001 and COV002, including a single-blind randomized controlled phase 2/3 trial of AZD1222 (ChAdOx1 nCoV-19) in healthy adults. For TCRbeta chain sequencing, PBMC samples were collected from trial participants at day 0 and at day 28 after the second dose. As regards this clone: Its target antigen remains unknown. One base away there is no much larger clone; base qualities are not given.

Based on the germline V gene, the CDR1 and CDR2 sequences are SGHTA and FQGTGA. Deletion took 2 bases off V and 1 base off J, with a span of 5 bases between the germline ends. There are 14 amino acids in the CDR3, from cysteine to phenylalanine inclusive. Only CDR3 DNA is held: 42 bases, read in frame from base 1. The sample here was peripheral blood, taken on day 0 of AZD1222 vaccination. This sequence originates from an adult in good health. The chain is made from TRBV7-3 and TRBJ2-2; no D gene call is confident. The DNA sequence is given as TGTGCCAGCAGCTTACACAGGAACACCGGGGAGCTGTTTTTT. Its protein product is CASSLHRNTGELFF.